This TCR beta chain originates from a study of post-analysis software for immune sequencing data. Study-wide results and caveats: Normalized Chao1 diversity was significantly lower in multiple sclerosis patients than in controls. TRBV5-6, TRBV5-1 and TRBV20-1 belonged to a set of a handful of TRBV segments that were more frequent in patients than controls. Under the F measure, samples that were prepared in one batch clustered strongly together.

V lost 3 bases and J lost 5; bases outside the gene matches: 10. The CDR3 length is 17 residues. Germline V gene data show CDR1 as SGDLS and CDR2 as YYNGEE. Points on this clonotype: The target antigen is unknown.

Tagging with unique molecular identifiers was a feature of the TCR beta cDNA libraries. Each batch of about 0.9 to 10 million T cells produced some 500,000 cDNA molecules. TCRdb fed the PCR reads into MiXCR, producing one record per CDR3 protein. Found here are a few hundred thousand distinct CDR3 sequences, roughly 35% of them singletons; the top ten hold roughly 13%. The chain combines TRBV9 with TRBJ2-2, with 10 bases matching TRBD2. The TCR comes from a girl aged 10 to 17 with multiple sclerosis. Source material: blood. CDR3 sequence: CASSETAGTSATGELFF. The CDR3 coding sequence is TGTGCCAGCAGCGAGACCGCCGGGACTAGCGCTACCGGGGAGCTGTTTTTT.